Listed here is a single T cell receptor beta chain. This CDR3 contains 16 residues. The V segment lost 1 base and the J segment 0 bases; nucleotides outside the gene matches: 4. Per the germline V gene, CDR1 is LNHNV and CDR2 is YYDKDF (reference sequence). The PCR had 60 Vbeta and 13 Jbeta primers. The table came from immunoSEQ multiplex PCR; TCRdb's copy has only in-frame clones and leaves some out. The profile covers some 130,000 clones, with 80% appearing a single time and 1% taken by the ten largest. The record originates from a study of cytomegalovirus exposure and HLA in healthy donors. The chain employs TRBV15 and TRBJ2-7; TRBD1 matches 9 bases. Sequenced material: PBMCs. This receptor was taken from a middle-aged man in good health and CMV-seronegative. The DNA of the CDR3 is TGTGCCACCAGCAGAGCCGGGACAGGGTACTCCTACGAGCAGTACTTC. Translation: CATSRAGTGYSYEQYF.